Listed below are T cell receptor beta chains from one sample, sequenced in a study of control samples from healthy donors and cancer patients. The assay was immunoSEQ multiplex PCR, and TCRdb's table has in-frame clones only and misses some. Of some 250,000 clones in the sample, over 75% were seen once. The sample comprised PBMCs. These receptors all stem from a woman aged 55 to 70 with lung cancer. Both conserved end residues are trimmed from each CDR3. The D gene is left open where the match is weak.

TRBV30,NA,AWSVVAGETQY
TRBV6-1,NA,ASSEETDYGYT
TRBV3-1/TRBV3-2,NA,ASSLLLNTEAF
TRBV3-1/TRBV3-2,TRBD2,ASSQGGGYNEQF
TRBV7-2,NA,ASSLVPGTETQY
TRBV7-3,TRBD1,ASSSRGQRHEQF
TRBV7-9,TRBD1,ASSLQGTGNTEAF
TRBV7-3,TRBD2,ASSPGRSGGYNEQF
TRBV2,TRBD1,ASSVTGETYGYT
TRBV19,NA,ASSMSRYSNQPQH
TRBV11-3,NA,ASSLRGRGEQY
TRBV5-1,NA,ASSLDSGGNEQF
TRBV5-1,NA,ASSLGSGLPGNTIY
TRBV5-1,NA,ASSSLTGVHQETQY
TRBV4-1,TRBD2,ASSQWTRNVNNEQF
TRBV10-3,TRBD1,AISEEGAVTEAF
TRBV6-6,TRBD2,ATRTSGKPGNEQF
TRBV7-8,NA,ASSEFRVSNQPQH
TRBV4-2,NA,ASSQVGRETEAF
TRBV7-6,NA,ASSAILEDEQF
TRBV9,TRBD2,ASSLGAGGAYNEQF
TRBV3-1/TRBV3-2,TRBD1,ASSPRQGASEKLF
TRBV15,NA,ATSRDPTGIFRQPQH
TRBV3-1/TRBV3-2,NA,ASSRGVSGANVLT
TRBV2,NA,ASSEWGSSYNEQF
TRBV18,TRBD1,ASSPTGGAGANVLT
TRBV24-1,TRBD1,ATSDPDGTGAIYEQF
TRBV6-5,NA,ASQGDSNQPQH
TRBV30,NA,AWSSSSWVNEQF
TRBV2,TRBD1,ASSGTGGEGEQF
TRBV20-1,NA,SASSGSLNTEAF
TRBV5-6,TRBD1,ASRNRGLGSPLH
TRBV3-1/TRBV3-2,NA,ASSQDGNYGYT
TRBV12-3/TRBV12-4,NA,ASSLAAVNIQY
TRBV7-9,TRBD1,ASSYATGGWGEKLF
TRBV9,NA,ASSVAGAYNEQF
TRBV2,TRBD1,ASRDRMNTEAF
TRBV6-2/TRBV6-3,NA,ASSNPQETQY
TRBV30,NA,ACTARQRSSYEQY
TRBV4-1,NA,ASSQDGSSYEQY
TRBV2,TRBD2,ASTRTSGGQETQY
TRBV5-1,NA,ASSLAKGEMRTEAF